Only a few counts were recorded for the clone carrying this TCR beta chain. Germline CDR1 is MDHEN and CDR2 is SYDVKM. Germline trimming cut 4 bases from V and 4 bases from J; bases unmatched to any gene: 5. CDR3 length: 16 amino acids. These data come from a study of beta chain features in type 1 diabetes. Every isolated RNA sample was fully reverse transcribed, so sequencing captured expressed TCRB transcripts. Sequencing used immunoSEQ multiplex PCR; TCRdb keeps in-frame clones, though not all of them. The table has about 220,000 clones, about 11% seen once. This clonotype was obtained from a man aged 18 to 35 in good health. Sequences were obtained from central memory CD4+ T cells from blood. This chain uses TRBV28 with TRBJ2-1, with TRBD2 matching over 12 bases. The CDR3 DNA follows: TGTGCCAGCAGTTCCTCTAGCGGGAGGGTTTACAATGAGCAGTTCTTC. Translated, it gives CASSSSSGRVYNEQFF. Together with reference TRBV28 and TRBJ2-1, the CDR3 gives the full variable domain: DVKVTQSSRYLVKRTGEKVFLECVQDMDHENMFWYRQDPGLGLRLIYFSYDVKMKEKGDIPEGYSVSREKKERFSLILESASTNQTSMYLCASSSSSGRVYNEQFFGPGTRLTVL.